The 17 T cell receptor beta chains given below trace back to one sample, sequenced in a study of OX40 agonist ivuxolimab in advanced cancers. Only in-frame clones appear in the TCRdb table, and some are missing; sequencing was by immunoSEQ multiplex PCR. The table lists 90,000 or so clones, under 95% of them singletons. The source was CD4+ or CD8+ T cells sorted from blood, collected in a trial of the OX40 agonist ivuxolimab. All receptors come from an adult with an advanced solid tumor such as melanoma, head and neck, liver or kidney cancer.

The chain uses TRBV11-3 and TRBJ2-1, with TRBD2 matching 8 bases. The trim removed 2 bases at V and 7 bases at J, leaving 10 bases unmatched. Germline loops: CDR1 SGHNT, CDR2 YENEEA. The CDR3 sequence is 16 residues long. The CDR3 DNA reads TGTGCCAGCAGCTTAAAAAAGCGGGAGCTCAAGAATGAGCAGTTCTTC. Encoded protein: CASSLKKRELKNEQFF. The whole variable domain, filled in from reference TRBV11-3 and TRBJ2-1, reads EAGVVQSPRYKIIEKKQPVAFWCNPISGHNTLYWYLQNLGQGPELLIRYENEEAVDDSQLPKDRFSAERLKGVDSTLKIQPAELGDSAVYLCASSLKKRELKNEQFFGPGTRLTVL.

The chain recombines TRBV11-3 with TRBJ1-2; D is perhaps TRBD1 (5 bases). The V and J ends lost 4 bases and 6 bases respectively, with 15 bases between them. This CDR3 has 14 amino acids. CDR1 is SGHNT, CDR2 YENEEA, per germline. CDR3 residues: CASSYTGGPNGYTF. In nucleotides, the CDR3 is TGTGCCAGCAGCTATACAGGAGGCCCTAATGGCTACACCTTC.

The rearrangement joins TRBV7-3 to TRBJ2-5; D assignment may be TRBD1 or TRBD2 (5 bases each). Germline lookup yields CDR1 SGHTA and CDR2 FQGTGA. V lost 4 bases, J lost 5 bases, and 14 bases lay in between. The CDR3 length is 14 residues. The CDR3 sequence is CASSSRGRDETQYF. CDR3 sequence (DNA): TGTGCCAGCAGCTCCCGGGGTCGGGACGAGACCCAGTACTTC.

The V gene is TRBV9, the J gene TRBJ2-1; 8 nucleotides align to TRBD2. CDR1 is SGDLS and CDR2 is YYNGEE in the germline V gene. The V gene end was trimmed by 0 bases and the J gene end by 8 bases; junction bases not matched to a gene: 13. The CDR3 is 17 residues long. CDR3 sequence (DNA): TGTGCCAGCAGCGTAGCGGCTAGCGGGTGGGGTTCGGATGAGCAGTTCTTC. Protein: CASSVAASGWGSDEQFF.

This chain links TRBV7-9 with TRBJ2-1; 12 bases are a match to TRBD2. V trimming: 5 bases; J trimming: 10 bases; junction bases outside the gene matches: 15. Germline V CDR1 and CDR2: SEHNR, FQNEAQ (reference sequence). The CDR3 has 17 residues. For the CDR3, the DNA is TGTGCCAGCAGCCACTCTCGTCCCCTAGCGGGAGGGCAAGAGCAGTTCTTC. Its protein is CASSHSRPLAGGQEQFF.

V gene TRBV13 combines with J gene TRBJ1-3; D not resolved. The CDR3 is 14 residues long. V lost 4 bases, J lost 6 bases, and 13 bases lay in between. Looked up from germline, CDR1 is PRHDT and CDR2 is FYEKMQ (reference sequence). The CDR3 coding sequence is TGTGCCAGCAGCTCCCCGGGGAACTCAAACACCATATATTTT. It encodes CASSSPGNSNTIYF. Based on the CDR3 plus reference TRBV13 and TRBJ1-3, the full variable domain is AAGVIQSPRHLIKEKRETATLKCYPIPRHDTVYWYQQGPGQDPQFLISFYEKMQSDKGSIPDRFSAQQFSDYHSELNMSSLELGDSALYFCASSSPGNSNTIYFGEGSWLTVV.

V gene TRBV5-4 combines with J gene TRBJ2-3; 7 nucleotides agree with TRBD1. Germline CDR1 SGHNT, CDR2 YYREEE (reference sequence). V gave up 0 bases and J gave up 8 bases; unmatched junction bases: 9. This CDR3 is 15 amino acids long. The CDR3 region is CASSLGDSSWGTQYF. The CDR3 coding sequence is TGTGCCAGCAGCTTGGGGGACAGCTCCTGGGGTACGCAGTATTTT.

The CDR3 DNA reads as TGTGCCAGTAGTACCTTTTCGGGGGGCTCCTACAATGAGCAGTTCTTC. It specifies CASSTFSGGSYNEQFF. The chain joins TRBV19 to TRBJ2-1; 7 bases align to TRBD2. J gave up 0 bases and V 4 bases, and 6 bases lay outside the gene matches. Looked up from germline, CDR1 is LNHDA and CDR2 is SQIVND (reference sequence). The CDR3 is 16 residues long.

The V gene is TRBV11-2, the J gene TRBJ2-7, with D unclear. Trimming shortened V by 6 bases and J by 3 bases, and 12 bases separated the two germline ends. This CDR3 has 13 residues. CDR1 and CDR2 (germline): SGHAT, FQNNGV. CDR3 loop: CASSQRPLYEQYF. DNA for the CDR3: TGTGCCAGCAGTCAAAGGCCCCTCTACGAGCAGTACTTC.

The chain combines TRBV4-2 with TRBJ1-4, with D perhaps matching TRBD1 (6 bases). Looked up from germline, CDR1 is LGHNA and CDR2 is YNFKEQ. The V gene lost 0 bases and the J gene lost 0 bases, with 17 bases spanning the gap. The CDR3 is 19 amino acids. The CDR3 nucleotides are TGTGCCAGCAGCCAAGATCGGGCAGGGGAGGAGGCAACTAATGAAAAACTGTTTTTT. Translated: CASSQDRAGEEATNEKLFF.

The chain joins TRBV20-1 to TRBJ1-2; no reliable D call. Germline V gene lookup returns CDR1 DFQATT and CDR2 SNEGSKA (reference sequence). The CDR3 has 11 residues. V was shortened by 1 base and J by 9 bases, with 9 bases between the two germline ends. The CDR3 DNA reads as TGCAGTGCTAGAGGGAGGGCGAGCTACACCTTC. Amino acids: CSARGRASYTF.

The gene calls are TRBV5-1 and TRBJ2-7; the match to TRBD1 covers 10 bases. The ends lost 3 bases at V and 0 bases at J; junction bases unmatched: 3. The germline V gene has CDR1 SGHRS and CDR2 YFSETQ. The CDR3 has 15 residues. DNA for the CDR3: TGCGCCAGCAGCTGGGACAGGGGAGACTCCTACGAGCAGTACTTC. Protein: CASSWDRGDSYEQYF.

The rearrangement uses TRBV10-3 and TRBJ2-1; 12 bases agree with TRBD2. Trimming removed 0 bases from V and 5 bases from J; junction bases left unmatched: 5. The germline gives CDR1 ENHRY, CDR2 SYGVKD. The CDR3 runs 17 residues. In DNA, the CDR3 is TGTGCCATCAGTGAGTCCCGACTAGCGGGAGACAACAATGAGCAGTTCTTC. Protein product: CAISESRLAGDNNEQFF.

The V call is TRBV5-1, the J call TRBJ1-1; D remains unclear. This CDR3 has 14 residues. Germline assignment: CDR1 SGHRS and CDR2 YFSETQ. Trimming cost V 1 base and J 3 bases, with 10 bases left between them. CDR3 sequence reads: CASSLYGEDTEAFF. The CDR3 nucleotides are TGCGCCAGCAGCTTGTACGGGGAAGACACTGAAGCTTTCTTT.

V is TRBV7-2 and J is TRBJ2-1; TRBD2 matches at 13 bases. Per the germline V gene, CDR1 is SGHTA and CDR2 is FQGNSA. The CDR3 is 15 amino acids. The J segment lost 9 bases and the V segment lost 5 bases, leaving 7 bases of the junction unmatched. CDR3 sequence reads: CASSLGLAGDTEQFF. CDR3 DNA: TGTGCCAGCAGCCTCGGACTAGCGGGAGATACTGAGCAGTTCTTC.

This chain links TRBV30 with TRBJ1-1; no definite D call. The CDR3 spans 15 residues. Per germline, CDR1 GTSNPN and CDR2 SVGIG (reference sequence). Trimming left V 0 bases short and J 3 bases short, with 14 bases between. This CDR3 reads CAWSVPGRSYTEAFF. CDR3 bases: TGTGCCTGGAGTGTACCTGGCCGAAGCTACACTGAAGCTTTCTTT.

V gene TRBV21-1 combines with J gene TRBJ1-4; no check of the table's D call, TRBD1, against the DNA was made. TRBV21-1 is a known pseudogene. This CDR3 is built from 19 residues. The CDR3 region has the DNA TGTGCCAGCAGCAAAGTCGCGATCAGGGGGCCTTCAACTAATGAAAAACTGTTTTTT. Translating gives CASSKVAIRGPSTNEKLFF.